This TCR beta chain was obtained from a study of blood T cell repertoires in COVID-19. Across the study: The United States, Italy and Spain supplied acute and convalescent COVID-19 samples.

The CDR3 runs to 13 residues. Trimming removed 5 bases from V and 6 bases from J; junction bases left unmatched: 6. Participants' own reports of clinical history determined their cohort assignment. The table came from immunoSEQ multiplex PCR; TCRdb's copy has only in-frame clones and leaves some out. There are some 300,000 clones in the sample; 89% occur only once, and about 9.5% lies in the top ten. This TCR was recovered from a woman aged 40 to 50 who had recovered from COVID-19. V usage is TRBV12-3 or TRBV12-4 and J usage is TRBJ2-7, with 8 nucleotides matching TRBD1. Sequenced input: PBMCs or T cells enriched from blood (not recorded which). CDR3 region: CASSQGQEREQYF. The DNA for the CDR3 is TGTGCCAGCAGTCAGGGACAGGAGCGCGAGCAGTACTTC.